Given below is one T cell receptor (beta chain) in context. The V gene lost 2 bases and the J gene lost 8 bases, with 18 bases spanning the gap. Germline values: CDR1 LGHNA, CDR2 YNFKEQ. There are 16 residues in the CDR3. The sample originates from a study of response to subunit inactivated influenza vaccine. In TCRdb, the RT-PCR reads were re-called with MiXCR into one record per CDR3 protein. The sample lists a few hundred thousand distinct CDR3 sequences, about a fifth seen once, with roughly a tenth in the top ten. The genes are TRBV4-2 and TRBJ1-4; D is unclear. The receptor was isolated from a man between 50 and 69 years old who received an inactivated influenza vaccine. The sample in question was PBMCs from blood, obtained approximately 20 months after vaccination. The DNA for the CDR3 is TGTGCCAGCAGCCAAAGAGGAAGACCCTCGCAAGAAAAACTGTTTTTT. It encodes CASSQRGRPSQEKLFF.